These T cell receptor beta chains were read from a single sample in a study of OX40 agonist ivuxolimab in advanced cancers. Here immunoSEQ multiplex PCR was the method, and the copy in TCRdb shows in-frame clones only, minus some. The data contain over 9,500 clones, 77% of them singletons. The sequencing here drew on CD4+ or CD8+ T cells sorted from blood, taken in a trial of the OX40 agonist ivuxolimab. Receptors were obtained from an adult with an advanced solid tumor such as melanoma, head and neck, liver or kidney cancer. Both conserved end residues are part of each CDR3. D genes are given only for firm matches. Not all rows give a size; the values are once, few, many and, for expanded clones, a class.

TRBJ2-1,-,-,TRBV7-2,TGTGCCAAAATGGCCGGGGGATACAATGAGCAGTTCTTC,CAKMAGGYNEQFF
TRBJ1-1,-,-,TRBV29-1,TGCAGCGCCAAAGGCCAGGGAGTAAACACTGAAGCTTTCTTT,CSAKGQGVNTEAFF
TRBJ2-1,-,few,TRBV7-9,TGTGCCAGCAGCTTTATGTTGCAGTACAATGAGCAGTTCTTC,CASSFMLQYNEQFF
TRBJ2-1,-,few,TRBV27,TGTGCCAGCAGCCCTACGGAAGGCTACAATGAGCAGTTCTTC,CASSPTEGYNEQFF
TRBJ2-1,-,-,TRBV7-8,TGTGCCAGCAGCTTAACTCTCCAAGGGTACAATGAGCAGTTCTTC,CASSLTLQGYNEQFF
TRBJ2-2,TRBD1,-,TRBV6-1,TGTGCCAGCAGTGAAGCGCCAGGACAGGGGAACACCGGGGAGCTGTTTTTT,CASSEAPGQGNTGELFF
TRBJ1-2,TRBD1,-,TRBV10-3,TGTGCCAGCAGTTCCCAGGGGGGCGGTGGCTATGGCTACACCTTC,CASSSQGGGGYGYTF
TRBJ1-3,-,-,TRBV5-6,TGTGCCAGCAGCTTGGTTCCTCCAGAAGATGCTGGAAACACCATATATTTT,CASSLVPPEDAGNTIYF
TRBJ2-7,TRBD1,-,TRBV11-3,TGTGCCAGCAGCCCTGGGACAGGGATATGGTACGAGCAGTACTTC,CASSPGTGIWYEQYF
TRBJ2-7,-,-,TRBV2,TGTGCCAGCAGTGTTGGCGGACCCTCCTACGAGCAGTACTTC,CASSVGGPSYEQYF
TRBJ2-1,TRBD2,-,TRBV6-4,TGTGCCAGCAGTGAGGCGGGAGGGCCTAACAATGAGCAGTTCTTC,CASSEAGGPNNEQFF
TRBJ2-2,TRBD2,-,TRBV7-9,TGTGCCAGCAGCCTCTTTTCGGCGGGAGGGGTATACACCGGGGAGCTGTTTTTT,CASSLFSAGGVYTGELFF
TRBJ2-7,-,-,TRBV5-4,TGTGCCAGCAGCCACCCAGTCCGGGACATCGAGCAGTACTTC,CASSHPVRDIEQYF
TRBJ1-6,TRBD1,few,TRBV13,TGTGCCAGCAGACACACAGGGGTGAATTCACCCCTCCACTTT,CASRHTGVNSPLHF
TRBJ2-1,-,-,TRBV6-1,TGTGCCAGCAGTGAATTCGCGGGAAAAGGGAACAATGAGCAGTTCTTC,CASSEFAGKGNNEQFF
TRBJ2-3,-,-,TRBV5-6,TGTGCCAGCAGCTCCACTAGCCCAGATACGCAGTATTTT,CASSSTSPDTQYF
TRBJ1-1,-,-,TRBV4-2,TGTGCCAGCAGCCAAGAAGGACAGCCGACCTTT,CASSQEGQPTF
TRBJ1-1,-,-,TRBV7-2,TGTGCCAGCAGCCCCCGCTCGGGTTTGAACACTGAAGCTTTCTTT,CASSPRSGLNTEAFF
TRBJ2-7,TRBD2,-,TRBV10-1,TGCGCCAGCAGTGAGGCTGAACTGACTAGCGGGAGGGATCTACTGGAGCAGTACTTC,CASSEAELTSGRDLLEQYF
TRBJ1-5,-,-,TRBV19,TGTGCCAGTAGTAGGATCCGTGGAGGGCCTAATCAGCCCCAGCATTTT,CASSRIRGGPNQPQHF
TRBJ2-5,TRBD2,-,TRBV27,TGTGCCAGCAGTTTAAGTAGCGGGGGTGAGACCCAGTACTTC,CASSLSSGGETQYF
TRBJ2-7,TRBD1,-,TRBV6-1,TGTGCCAGCCCCCCCGGACAGGTCCCCTCAGTGCAGTACTTC,CASPPGQVPSVQYF
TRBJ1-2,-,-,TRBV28,TGTGCCAGCAGTTTGAGAGAGATTTGGAATAGAAAACGCTACACCTTC,CASSLREIWNRKRYTF
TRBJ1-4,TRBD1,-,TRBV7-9,TGTGCCAGCAGCCGGACAGGGCGCGGTGAAAAACTGTTTTTT,CASSRTGRGEKLFF
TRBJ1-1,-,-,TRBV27,TGTGCCAGCACTGGGAGGGGGGCGAGCACTGAAGCTTTCTTT,CASTGRGASTEAFF
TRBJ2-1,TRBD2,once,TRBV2,TGTGCCAGCAGTAGCCCGGGACTAGCGGGACCTGAGCAGTTCTTC,CASSSPGLAGPEQFF
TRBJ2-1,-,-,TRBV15,TGTGCCACCAGCAGTCGTTGGGAGGTTAGTAATGAGCAGTTCTTC,CATSSRWEVSNEQFF
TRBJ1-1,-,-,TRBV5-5,TGTGCCAGCAGCTTGGGACCCAACACTGAAGCTTTCTTT,CASSLGPNTEAFF
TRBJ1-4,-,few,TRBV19,TGTGCCAGTAAGGTGGTGGCCGTTGCAACTAATGAAAAACTGTTTTTT,CASKVVAVATNEKLFF
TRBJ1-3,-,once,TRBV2,TGTGCCAGCAGTGAGTCAGTTCCTGGAAACACCATATATTTT,CASSESVPGNTIYF
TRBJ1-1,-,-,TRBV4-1,TGCGCCAGCAGCCCCCCCAACACTGAAGCTTTCTTT,CASSPPNTEAFF
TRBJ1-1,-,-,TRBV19,TGTGCCAGTAGTCTGCAGTTGAACACTGAAGCTTTCTTT,CASSLQLNTEAFF
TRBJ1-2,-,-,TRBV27,TGTGCCAGCAGCTTGGGCAATTGGGGCCCCTATGGCTACACCTTC,CASSLGNWGPYGYTF
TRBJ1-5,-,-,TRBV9,TGTGCCAGCAGCGTAGGAGGGGGGGAGAATCAGCCCCAGCATTTT,CASSVGGGENQPQHF
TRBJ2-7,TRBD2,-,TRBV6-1,TGTGCCAGCAGTCAAGAACTAGCGGGGGCCTACGAGCAGTACTTC,CASSQELAGAYEQYF
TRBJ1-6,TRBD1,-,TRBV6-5,TGTGCCAGCAGTCTAGGGGGCATGGATTCACCCCTCCACTTT,CASSLGGMDSPLHF
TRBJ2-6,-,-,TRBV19,TGTGCCAGTAGTATAGAAAGGGGTACTGGGGCCAACGTCCTGACTTTC,CASSIERGTGANVLTF
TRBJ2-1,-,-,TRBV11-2,TGTGCCAGCAGCCCAGATTCGGGGATCTACAATGAGCAGTTCTTC,CASSPDSGIYNEQFF
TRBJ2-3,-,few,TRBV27,TGTGCCAGCAGTTTTTTCGGGGGCACAGATACGCAGTATTTT,CASSFFGGTDTQYF
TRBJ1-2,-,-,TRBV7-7,TGTGCTAGCAGGCGTCCCAGGGATGGCGACTATGGCTACACCTTC,CASRRPRDGDYGYTF
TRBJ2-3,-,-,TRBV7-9,TGTGCCAGCTCCTCGACGGGACCAACAGATACGCAGTATTTT,CASSSTGPTDTQYF
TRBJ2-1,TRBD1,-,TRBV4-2,TGTGCCAGCAGCTTAGGCGACAGGGCCTACAATGAGCAGTTCTTC,CASSLGDRAYNEQFF
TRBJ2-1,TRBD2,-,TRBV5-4,TGTGCCAGCAGCCCCGATGGAGGGCTAGCGGGAAAGAATGAGCAGTTCTTC,CASSPDGGLAGKNEQFF
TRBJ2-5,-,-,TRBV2,TGTGCCAGCAGTGACAGCGAATTGGAGACCCAGTACTTC,CASSDSELETQYF
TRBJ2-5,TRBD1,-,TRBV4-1,TGCGCCAGCAAACCGCTACCGGGACAGGGTCTAATGGAGACCCAGTACTTC,CASKPLPGQGLMETQYF